This paragraph covers one T cell receptor (beta chain) sequence. Its cognate antigen is unknown. These data originate in a study of T cells after posttransplantation cyclophosphamide. Study-wide results and limits: Tissue-infiltrating T cells from skin or gut overlapped little with blood T cells.

Only in-frame clones appear in the TCRdb table, and some are missing; sequencing was by immunoSEQ multiplex PCR. The sample has about 10,000 clones; around 83% are singletons. Busulfan-fludarabine conditioning, marrow transplant, and cyclophosphamide on days +3 and +4 were administered. Germline lookup yields CDR1 SGHKS and CDR2 YYEKEE (reference sequence). V dropped 0 bases and J dropped 2 bases, with 9 bases sitting between them. The CDR3 extends over 14 amino acids. The V call is TRBV5-5, the J call TRBJ2-7; D is perhaps TRBD1 (5 bases). This receptor was obtained from a female patient in her forties who received an allogeneic stem cell transplant from a related donor, was CMV-positive, and had no GVHD. Some T cells could come from the graft donor. Sequenced material: PBMCs, taken roughly 250 weeks after a stem cell transplant with posttransplant cyclophosphamide. For the CDR3, the DNA is TGTGCCAGCAGCTTGGGGGGCAACACCTACGAGCAGTACTTC. Translating it yields CASSLGGNTYEQYF.